In its sample, the clone carrying this T cell receptor beta chain was seen a few times. CDR1 is LGHNA and CDR2 is YSLEER in the germline V gene. The CDR3 covers 14 residues. V dropped 3 bases and J dropped 10 bases, with 16 bases sitting between them. The library tagged each cDNA molecule with unique molecular identifiers. TCRdb passed the RACE reads through MiXCR, listing each CDR3 protein once. The table lists a few hundred thousand distinct CDR3 sequences, more than 5% of them singletons. This sample stems from a study of human T cells and chemical hapten exposure. At the level of the study: Patients had diphenylcyclopropenone applied to the scalp weekly throughout the approximately 25-week study. Largely, small differences in pooled library volume made per-sample TCR yields vary.

Stated time point: patch test 2, 6 weeks after DPC sensitization. Described treatment: therapeutic diphenylcyclopropenone sensitization with weekly scalp DPC. Unfractionated whole blood yielded the extracted total RNA. This specimen consisted of whole blood, obtained in connection with sensitization to the hapten diphenylcyclopropenone (DPC). The V and J genes are TRBV4-3 and TRBJ2-1, with D hard to call. The sequence derives from a woman between 18 and 30 years old with alopecia areata. Some clones in this sample may be carry-over from other donors' samples. The CDR3 bases are TGCGCCAGCAGCCAGGCTCCGGAGACCACCGAGCAGTTCTTC. Translated, it gives CASSQAPETTEQFF.